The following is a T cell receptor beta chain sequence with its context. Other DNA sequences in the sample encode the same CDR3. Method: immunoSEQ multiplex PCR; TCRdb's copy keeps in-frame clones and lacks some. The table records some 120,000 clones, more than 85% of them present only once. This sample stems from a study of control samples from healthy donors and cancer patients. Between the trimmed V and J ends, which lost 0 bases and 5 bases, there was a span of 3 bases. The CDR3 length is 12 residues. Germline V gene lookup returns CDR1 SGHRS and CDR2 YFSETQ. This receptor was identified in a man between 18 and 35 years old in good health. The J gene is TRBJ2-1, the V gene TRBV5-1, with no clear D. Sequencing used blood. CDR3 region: CASSLGHNEQFF. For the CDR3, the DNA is TGCGCCAGCAGCTTGGGCCACAATGAGCAGTTCTTC.